This entry lists 10 T cell receptor beta chains sequenced from one sample in a study of blood T cell repertoires in COVID-19. Sequenced by immunoSEQ multiplex PCR; TCRdb stores in-frame clones only, minus some. Of under 250,000 clones listed, around 84% are singletons. The sequenced sample was peripheral blood. The receptor source for this set is a human donor in a cohort sampled during active COVID-19.

This chain joins TRBV2 and TRBJ1-6, with D uncertain. CDR3 length equals 15 residues. Trimming stripped 4 bases from V and 0 bases from J, with 7 bases between. Germline CDR1 and CDR2: SNHLY and FYNNEI. The CDR3, as DNA: TGTGCCAGCAGTGGCGGCACCTCCTATAATTCACCCCTCCACTTT. Translating gives CASSGGTSYNSPLHF.

As regards this clone: A much larger clone differs from this one at a single base, so this may be a read error. Other DNA variants within this sample encode the same CDR3. The CDR3 region is CASSPDRNYGYTF. The CDR3 DNA reads TGTGCCAGCAGCCCTGACAGAAACTATGGCTACACCTTC. The chain combines TRBV14 with TRBJ1-2; tentatively, D is TRBD1 (5 bases). The CDR3 runs to 13 residues. Per germline, CDR1 SGHDN and CDR2 FVKESK. The V end lost 4 bases, the J end lost 2 bases, and 8 bases lay between the germline ends.

This clone appeared once. The V and J genes are TRBV18 and TRBJ2-5; the match to TRBD2 covers 8 bases. Germline lookup yields CDR1 KGHSH and CDR2 LQKENI. V trimming: 3 bases; J trimming: 2 bases; junction bases outside the gene matches: 5. The CDR3 runs to 15 residues. The CDR3 DNA sequence: TGTGCCAGCTCACCGTCCCGGGAGGGGCAAGAGACCCAGTACTTC. Translation gives CASSPSREGQETQYF.

This chain connects TRBV20-1 to TRBJ2-1, with 9 bases aligning to TRBD2. The V gene end was trimmed by 3 bases and the J gene end by 4 bases; junction bases not matched to a gene: 7. The CDR3 covers 15 residues. Germline CDR1 is DFQATT and CDR2 is SNEGSKA (reference sequence). In DNA, the CDR3 is TGCAGTGCTAGTTCTGCGACTAGCGGTTACAATGAGCAGTTCTTC. Its translation: CSASSATSGYNEQFF.

The rearrangement uses TRBV24-1 and TRBJ1-4; 9 bases are shared with TRBD1. CDR1 and CDR2 from the germline V gene are KGHDR and SFDVKD. J was trimmed by 6 bases and V by 7 bases; bases with no gene match: 5. This CDR3 is 14 amino acids long. The CDR3 DNA reads as TGTGCCACCAGAGGGACAGGGAGGCATGAAAAACTGTTTTTT. Translating it yields CATRGTGRHEKLFF.

The J gene is TRBJ2-7, the V gene TRBV5-1; unclear D gene. The germline CDR1 and CDR2 sequences are SGHRS and YFSETQ. The CDR3 has 14 residues. V lost 3 bases, J lost 5 bases, and 15 bases lay in between. CDR3 amino acids: CASSSSPGMNEQYF. The CDR3 nucleotides are TGCGCCAGCAGCTCCTCCCCAGGTATGAACGAGCAGTACTTC.

The chain has TRBV27 and TRBJ2-7; perhaps TRBD2 as D (6 bases). The V end was cut by 5 bases, the J end by 1 base, with 27 bases between. The germline gives CDR1 MNHEY, CDR2 SMNVEV (reference sequence). The CDR3 is 19 amino acids. The CDR3 sequence: CASSPLLGGRGKMSYEQYF. In DNA form, the CDR3 reads TGTGCCAGCAGTCCCCTACTCGGGGGTCGCGGTAAGATGTCCTACGAGCAGTACTTC.

This chain joins TRBV6-5 and TRBJ2-1; the match to TRBD2 covers 14 bases. The CDR3 has 12 residues. V dropped 7 bases and J dropped 14; count of bases not matched to a gene: 4. CDR1 is MNHEY and CDR2 is SVGAGI in the germline V gene. CDR3 protein: CASTGLAGEKFF. CDR3 DNA sequence: TGTGCCAGCACGGGACTAGCGGGAGAGAAGTTCTTC.

This clone showed up just a few times. This rearrangement joins TRBV18 to TRBJ1-1; 8 nucleotides agree with TRBD1. This CDR3 region has 15 residues. Germline V gives CDR1 KGHSH, CDR2 LQKENI. The V segment lost 3 bases and the J segment 3 bases; nucleotides outside the gene matches: 6. CDR3 DNA: TGTGCCAGCTCACCGGTCTCCAGGGGGCACACTGAAGCTTTCTTT. Protein product: CASSPVSRGHTEAFF.

This chain uses TRBV28 with TRBJ2-3, with a weak D call TRBD2 (5 bases). Germline CDR1 is MDHEN and CDR2 is SYDVKM. The V and J ends lost 2 bases and 12 bases respectively, with 12 bases between them. This CDR3 is 12 amino acids long. For the CDR3, the DNA is TGTGCCAGCAGTTTAGGGAGATTCGGCCAGTATTTT. Translation: CASSLGRFGQYF.